There are a few counts of the clone carrying this T cell receptor (beta chain). The time point: newly diagnosed GD, antithyroid drugs for less than 3 months. PBMC RNA was the source of the TCR library. Arm-PCR of CDR3 regions with iRepertoire HTBI primers generated TCR beta libraries. One entry per CDR3 protein results from TCRdb running MiXCR on the multiplex PCR reads. The table has a few hundred thousand distinct CDR3 sequences, around 20% seen once. The data are from a study of regulatory T cells in long-lasting Graves disease. This CDR3 is built from 12 residues. The V gene's germline CDR1 is LNHNV and CDR2 YYDKDF (reference sequence). With 2 bases removed from V and 0 bases from J, the gap between germline ends came to 0 bases.

The source was peripheral blood mononuclear cells (PBMCs), collected at new diagnosis, from a patient treated with antithyroid drugs. The rearrangement uses TRBV15 and TRBJ2-3; no clear D gene. The origin of this receptor is a female donor with Graves disease. The CDR3 loop reads CATSRSTDTQYF. In nucleotides, the CDR3 is TGTGCCACCAGCAGAAGCACAGATACGCAGTATTTT.